Each of the 2 T cell receptor beta chains below was sequenced from the same sample in a study of regulatory T cells in long-lasting Graves disease. Time point given: newly diagnosed GD, antithyroid drugs for less than 3 months. TCR sequences were obtained from RNA taken from PBMCs. The authors built TCR beta libraries using iRepertoire HTBI primers and Arm-PCR of CDR3 regions. TCRdb reprocessed the multiplex PCR reads with MiXCR, giving one entry per CDR3 protein. The sample lists about 350,000 distinct CDR3 sequences; about a sixth were seen once. These data were also reused for a study on T cells in Graves' hyperthyroidism and ophthalmopathy.

The sample here was peripheral blood mononuclear cells (PBMCs), taken at new diagnosis, from a patient treated with antithyroid drugs. The receptors were sampled from a man aged 35-49 years with Graves disease.

This clonotype was seen ten or more times. V is TRBV5-1 and J is TRBJ1-2; maybe TRBD1 (6 bases). The CDR3 covers 14 residues. V was pared by 5 bases and J by 0 bases, with 11 bases between. Germline assignment: CDR1 SGHRS and CDR2 YFSETQ. CDR3 nucleotide sequence: TGCGCCAGCAGACCAGGGGTAGCTAACTATGGCTACACCTTC. This encodes CASRPGVANYGYTF.

This clonotype appeared many times. The CDR3 region has the DNA TGTGCCAGCAGCTTGGCCCTAGCGGGGGGCCCAGATACGCAGTATTTT. Translated, it gives CASSLALAGGPDTQYF. This chain uses TRBV5-4 with TRBJ2-3; 11 nucleotides match TRBD2. Germline V gives CDR1 SGHNT, CDR2 YYREEE (reference sequence). V gave up 0 bases and J gave up 4 bases; unmatched junction bases: 4. CDR3 size: 16 residues. The full variable domain, completed using reference TRBV5-4 and TRBJ2-3, is ETGVTQSPTHLIKTRGQQVTLRCSSQSGHNTVSWYQQALGQGPQFIFQYYREEENGRGNFPPRFSGLQFPNYSSELNVNALELDDSALYLCASSLALAGGPDTQYFGPGTRLTVL.